The 22 T cell receptor beta chains given below trace back to one sample, sequenced in a study of CD8 T cells in Susac syndrome. Random-hexamer reverse transcription was applied to 0.5 to 1 ug RNA. One entry per CDR3 protein results from TCRdb running MiXCR on the immunoSEQ multiplex PCR reads. The sample includes 140,000 to 150,000 distinct CDR3 sequences, roughly 95% seen only once; the top ten take over 0.07%. Sequencing input: CD4+ T cells from PBMCs. The source is a human donor in good health.

The rearrangement links TRBV18 to TRBJ1-1; 8 bases align to TRBD1. The CDR3 runs 15 residues. The V segment lost 3 bases and the J segment 3 bases; nucleotides outside the gene matches: 6. The germline V gene encodes CDR1 KGHSH and CDR2 LQKENI. The CDR3 DNA sequence: TGTGCCAGCTCACCGACCACAGGGGGTTACACTGAAGCTTTCTTT. Translating it yields CASSPTTGGYTEAFF. Looking up the rest from reference TRBV18 and TRBJ1-1 gives the full variable domain: NAGVMQNPRHLVRRRGQEARLRCSPMKGHSHVYWYRQLPEEGLKFMVYLQKENIIDESGMPKERFSAEFPKEGPSILRIQQVVRGDSAAYFCASSPTTGGYTEAFFGQGTRLTVV.

The V call is TRBV25-1, the J call TRBJ1-1; D remains unclear. The V end was cut by 10 bases, the J end by 1 base, with 13 bases between. The length of the CDR3 is 13 residues. From germline, CDR1 is MGHDK and CDR2 SYGVNS. CDR3 amino acids: CATMGWSNTEAFF. The CDR3 bases are TGTGCCACCATGGGGTGGTCGAACACTGAAGCTTTCTTT.

The rearrangement links TRBV14 to TRBJ2-7, with TRBD2 matching 12 bases. V trimming: 3 bases; J trimming: 2 bases; junction bases outside the gene matches: 5. This CDR3 contains 16 residues. CDR1 and CDR2 from the germline V gene are SGHDN and FVKESK. The CDR3 DNA follows: TGTGCCAGCAGCCAGACTACTAGCGGGGGGCCCTACGAGCAGTACTTC. Its translation is CASSQTTSGGPYEQYF.

CDR3 region: CASKGTAGEAFF. The CDR3 nucleotides are TGTGCCAGCAAAGGGACAGCCGGTGAAGCTTTCTTT. The chain combines TRBV19 with TRBJ1-1, with 7 bases fitting TRBD1. The V gene end was trimmed by 9 bases and the J gene end by 7 bases; junction bases not matched to a gene: 8. The CDR3 sequence is 12 residues long. The V gene's germline CDR1 is LNHDA and CDR2 SQIVND (reference sequence).

The table lists this clonotype with a count of one. The chain links TRBV11-2 to TRBJ2-6, with no clear D. The CDR3 extends over 17 amino acids. CDR1 is SGHAT, CDR2 FQNNGV, per germline. V lost 0 bases, J lost 2 bases, and 11 bases lay in between. Written as DNA, the CDR3 is TGTGCCAGCAGCTTAGACACGGAAGGTGCTGGGGCCAACGTCCTGACTTTC. Amino acid sequence: CASSLDTEGAGANVLTF.

V gene TRBV7-3 combines with J gene TRBJ2-5; 9 bases align to TRBD2. In germline, CDR1 is SGHTA, CDR2 FQGTGA. This CDR3 contains 15 residues. The J segment lost 3 bases and the V segment lost 3 bases, leaving 5 bases of the junction unmatched. The CDR3 loop reads CASSFGLAQKETQYF. The CDR3 DNA reads as TGTGCCAGCAGCTTCGGACTAGCGCAGAAAGAGACCCAGTACTTC.

The chain couples TRBV20-1 to TRBJ2-2; tentative D call: TRBD1 (5 bases). The CDR3 is 15 amino acids. Deletions cut 3 bases from V and 0 bases from J, with 11 bases between. Germline V gene data show CDR1 as DFQATT and CDR2 as SNEGSKA (reference sequence). The DNA for the CDR3 is TGCAGTGCTAGGCCCCCCAGGGCGAACACCGGGGAGCTGTTTTTT. It codes for CSARPPRANTGELFF.

This clonotype appeared a few times. The chain links TRBV12-5 to TRBJ1-1, with D unclear. Germline V gene lookup returns CDR1 LGHNT and CDR2 FRNRAP. The V and J ends lost 0 bases and 3 bases respectively, with 5 bases between them. This CDR3 has 13 residues. CDR3 residues: CASGLVRDTEAFF. The CDR3 coding sequence is TGTGCTAGTGGTTTGGTTCGTGACACTGAAGCTTTCTTT.

The J gene is TRBJ2-7, the V gene TRBV7-2; D not certain. The V gene's germline CDR1 is SGHTA and CDR2 FQGNSA. V shed 1 base and J shed 1 base, with 8 bases lying between them. This CDR3 has 14 amino acids. The CDR3 coding sequence is TGTGCCAGCAGCTTAGGCAGACCGTCCTACGAGCAGTACTTC. Translating gives CASSLGRPSYEQYF.

The chain links TRBV10-3 to TRBJ2-7; D gene uncertain. CDR1 ENHRY and CDR2 SYGVKD come from the germline V gene. CDR3 length: 11 residues. V gave up 3 bases and J gave up 2 bases, with 2 bases separating them. The CDR3 bases are TGTGCCATCAGTGATACCTACGAGCAGTACTTC. Amino acid sequence: CAISDTYEQYF.

CDR3 sequence: CASSLDGGGIQYGYTF. The CDR3 bases are TGTGCCAGCAGCTTGGATGGAGGGGGCATTCAGTATGGCTACACCTTC. V is TRBV5-4 and J is TRBJ1-2; TRBD1 agrees at 7 bases. The length of the CDR3 is 16 residues. V lost 0 bases and J lost 5; bases outside the gene matches: 10. Germline loops: CDR1 SGHNT, CDR2 YYREEE (reference sequence).

The V and J genes are TRBV20-1 and TRBJ2-1; 7 bases map to TRBD2. This CDR3 spans 14 amino acids. CDR1 and CDR2 (germline): DFQATT, SNEGSKA (reference sequence). Trimming took 6 bases from V and 2 from J; bases not matched to a gene: 7. CDR3 nucleotide sequence: TGCAGTGCCATAAGCGGGAACCCCTACAATGAGCAGTTCTTC. Translation: CSAISGNPYNEQFF.

The chain links TRBV29-1 to TRBJ1-1; D gene ambiguous. Germline V gives CDR1 SQVTM, CDR2 ANQGSEA. The ends were cut back, 6 bases at V and 5 bases at J, with 16 bases in the middle. The CDR3 is made up of 13 amino acids. CDR3 residues: CSVLSGVETEAFF. In DNA form, the CDR3 reads TGCAGCGTCTTATCTGGTGTAGAGACTGAAGCTTTCTTT.

The chain couples TRBV24-1 to TRBJ2-2; TRBD1 aligns across 11 bases. Germline V gives CDR1 KGHDR, CDR2 SFDVKD. The J segment lost 5 bases and the V segment lost 5 bases, leaving 9 bases of the junction unmatched. The CDR3 extends over 17 amino acids. CDR3 nucleotide sequence: TGTGCCACCAGTGTCTCGAATGGACAGGGGGCTACCGGGGAGCTGTTTTTT. Its translation: CATSVSNGQGATGELFF.

This chain links TRBV24-1 with TRBJ2-1; 11 positions match TRBD1. Germline V gives CDR1 KGHDR, CDR2 SFDVKD. V lost 4 bases and J lost 8; bases outside the gene matches: 6. The CDR3 runs to 15 residues. The CDR3 sequence: CATSDSGQGADEQFF. The CDR3 DNA reads as TGTGCCACCAGTGACTCCGGACAGGGGGCCGATGAGCAGTTCTTC.

The chain links TRBV14 to TRBJ2-5; D call uncertain. CDR1 and CDR2 from the germline V gene are SGHDN and FVKESK. V gave up 1 base and J gave up 0 bases, with 12 bases separating them. This CDR3 is built from 16 residues. This chain's CDR3 is CASSQAGARHQETQYF. In DNA form, the CDR3 reads TGTGCCAGCAGCCAAGCGGGCGCGAGACACCAAGAGACCCAGTACTTC.

This rearrangement joins TRBV20-1 to TRBJ1-2; 9 bases match TRBD1. The CDR3 covers 14 residues. Germline CDR1 reads DFQATT; CDR2 reads SNEGSKA (reference sequence). V lost 1 base to trimming and J lost 7 bases; unmatched junction nucleotides: 7. In nucleotides, the CDR3 is TGCAGTGCTAGAGGCCGGACAGGGGTCGCTGGCTACACCTTC. Its protein product is CSARGRTGVAGYTF.

The V gene is TRBV6-4, the J gene TRBJ1-1; 7 bases fit TRBD1. Per the germline V gene, CDR1 is MRHNA and CDR2 is SNTAGT. The V gene end was trimmed by 7 bases and the J gene end by 1 base; junction bases not matched to a gene: 3. The CDR3 runs to 13 residues. Written as DNA, the CDR3 is TGTGCCAGCAAGGACAGGTCGAACACTGAAGCTTTCTTT. It yields the protein CASKDRSNTEAFF.

The rearrangement joins TRBV6-1 to TRBJ2-7; D call uncertain. The CDR3 is made up of 14 amino acids. CDR1 MNHNS and CDR2 SASEGT come from the germline V gene. The V gene lost 5 bases and the J gene lost 1 base, with 12 bases spanning the gap. This CDR3 reads CASSLHRGSYEQYF. The CDR3 DNA follows: TGTGCCAGCAGTCTGCACAGAGGTTCCTACGAGCAGTACTTC.

The chain couples TRBV15 to TRBJ1-1, with 9 bases aligning to TRBD1. J was trimmed by 8 bases and V by 3 bases; bases with no gene match: 7. The germline CDR1 and CDR2 sequences are LNHNV and YYDKDF (reference sequence). This CDR3 region has 14 residues. This CDR3 reads CATSRDRGLLEAFF. The CDR3 coding sequence is TGTGCCACCAGCAGGGACAGGGGTTTGTTAGAAGCTTTCTTT. The full variable domain, in which reference TRBV15 and TRBJ1-1 provide the parts outside the CDR3, is DAMVIQNPRYQVTQFGKPVTLSCSQTLNHNVMYWYQQKSSQAPKLLFHYYDKDFNNEADTPDNFQSRRPNTSFCFLDIRSPGLGDTAMYLCATSRDRGLLEAFFGQGTRLTVV.

V usage is TRBV18 and J usage is TRBJ1-2, with D tentatively TRBD1 (6 bases). There are 12 residues in the CDR3. Germline CDR1 reads KGHSH; CDR2 reads LQKENI. V was cut by 7 bases and J by 6 bases, with 12 bases left in between. The CDR3 nucleotides read TGTGCCAGCTTGCGGGGGCCTAATGGCTACACCTTC. It encodes CASLRGPNGYTF.

V is TRBV5-4 and J is TRBJ1-1; 7 nucleotides align to TRBD1. This CDR3 has 13 amino acids. Germline-derived CDR1 and CDR2 are SGHNT and YYREEE (reference sequence). J gave up 6 bases and V 4 bases, and 6 bases lay outside the gene matches. The CDR3 nucleotides are TGTGCCAGCAGCCCGCGACAGGGTCCTGAAGCTTTCTTT. Its translation is CASSPRQGPEAFF. The full variable domain, in which reference TRBV5-4 and TRBJ1-1 provide the parts outside the CDR3, is ETGVTQSPTHLIKTRGQQVTLRCSSQSGHNTVSWYQQALGQGPQFIFQYYREEENGRGNFPPRFSGLQFPNYSSELNVNALELDDSALYLCASSPRQGPEAFFGQGTRLTVV.